A selection of T cell receptor beta chains follows, all from one sample in a study of technical replicates of blood from a few donors. Measured with immunoSEQ multiplex PCR; TCRdb has only the in-frame clones, and not every one. Of under 95,000 clones in the sample, 95% to 98% are singletons; the top ten hold approximately 0.15%. Sequencing was performed on T cells isolated from PBMCs. These receptors all come from a human donor in good health. Both conserved end residues are part of each CDR3. Not every row has a clone size; where given, it reads once, few, many or a size class.

clone_size v_call cdr3_aa
once TRBV2 CASSYRDRRNSPLHF
NA TRBV13 CASSLGGLYQETQYF
NA TRBV2 CASSPGGDNEQFF
NA TRBV15 CATSREFGGSSYNEQFF
once TRBV4-1 CASSHGSGRGGNEQFF
NA TRBV7-8 CASSGRVAGRLSYTF
NA TRBV11-3 CASGSGGSPLHF
NA TRBV5-1 CASSLGQRETQYF
NA TRBV4-2 CASSLPGRVSDTQYF
NA TRBV28 CASSKGGVDYGYTF
NA TRBV19 CAGTGSNTGELFF
NA TRBV19 CASSNRGHLNTEAFF
once TRBV29-1 CSAAPRRSTGELFF
NA TRBV11-3 CASSTRTSGRTYEQYF
NA TRBV9 CASSASFGLAGGPSDTQYF
NA TRBV27 CASSYGGVAYEQYF
once TRBV2 CASSEMEVWRQGAYNEQFF
NA TRBV27 CASSFVPGGPQETQYF
NA TRBV28 CASSTYSGTPSSYNEQFF
NA TRBV6-6 CASRSLRQGRYF
NA TRBV5-1 CASSGTTGGRGGEQYF
NA TRBV6-1 CASRDSTNYGYTF
few TRBV7-2 CASSSGTSFYNEQFF
NA TRBV28 CASTDPGTVTYEQYF
NA TRBV5-6 CASSLVKETQYF
NA TRBV29-1 CSIRSTRARMQETQYF
NA TRBV6-6 CASSYLSGEAFF